This T cell receptor beta chain was sequenced for a study of CD4+ T cells in melanoma. Study-wide results and caveats: CD8+ T cell, macrophage and B cell function reportedly correlated with neoantigen-specific CD4+ T cells.

TCRdb's copy holds only in-frame clones and misses some; the assay was immunoSEQ multiplex PCR. The sample has 90,000 to 130,000 clones; 92% are singletons. Comments on this clone: Antigen: not known.

The trim removed 1 base at V and 2 bases at J, leaving 5 bases unmatched. Germline values: CDR1 MDHEN, CDR2 SYDVKM. CDR3 length: 16 amino acids. The source material was peripheral blood. V is TRBV28 and J is TRBJ2-4; 7 bases agree with TRBD2. The receptor's source is a human donor with melanoma. CDR3 DNA: TGTGCCAGCAGTTTATTGGACGGGGGGACCAAAAACATTCAGTACTTC. Translated, it gives CASSLLDGGTKNIQYF.